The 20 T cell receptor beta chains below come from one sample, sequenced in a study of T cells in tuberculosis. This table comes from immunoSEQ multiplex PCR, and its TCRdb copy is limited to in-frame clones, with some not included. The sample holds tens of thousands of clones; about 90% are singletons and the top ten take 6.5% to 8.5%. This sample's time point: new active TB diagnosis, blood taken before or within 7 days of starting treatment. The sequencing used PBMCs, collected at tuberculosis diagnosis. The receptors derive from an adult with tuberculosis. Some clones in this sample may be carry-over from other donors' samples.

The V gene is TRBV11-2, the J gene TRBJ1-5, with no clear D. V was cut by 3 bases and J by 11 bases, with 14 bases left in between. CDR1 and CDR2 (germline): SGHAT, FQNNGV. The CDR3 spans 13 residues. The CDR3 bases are TGTGCCAGCAGCTTTGGCCCCCCGCAGACCCAGCATTTT. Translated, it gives CASSFGPPQTQHF.

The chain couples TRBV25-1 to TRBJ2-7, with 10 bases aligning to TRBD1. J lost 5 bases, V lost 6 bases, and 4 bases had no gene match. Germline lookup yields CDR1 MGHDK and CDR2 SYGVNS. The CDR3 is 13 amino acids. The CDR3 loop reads CASRGGQGNEQYF. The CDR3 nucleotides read TGTGCCAGCAGAGGGGGACAGGGGAACGAGCAGTACTTC.

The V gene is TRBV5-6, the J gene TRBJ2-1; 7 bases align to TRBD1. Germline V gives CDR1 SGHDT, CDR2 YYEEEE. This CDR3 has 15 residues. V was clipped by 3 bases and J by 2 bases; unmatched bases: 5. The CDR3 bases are TGTGCCAGCAGCTCCCGGGACAGACCCTACAATGAGCAGTTCTTC. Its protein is CASSSRDRPYNEQFF.

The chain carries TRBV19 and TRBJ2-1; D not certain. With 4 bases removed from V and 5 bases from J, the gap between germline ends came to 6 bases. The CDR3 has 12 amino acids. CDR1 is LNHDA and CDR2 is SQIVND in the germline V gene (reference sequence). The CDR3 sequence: CASSTLNNEQFF. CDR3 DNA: TGTGCCAGTAGTACCCTTAACAATGAGCAGTTCTTC.

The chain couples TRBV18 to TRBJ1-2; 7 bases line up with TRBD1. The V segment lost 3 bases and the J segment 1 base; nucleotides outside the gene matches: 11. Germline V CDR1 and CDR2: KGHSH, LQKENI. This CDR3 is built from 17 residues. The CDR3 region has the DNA TGTGCCAGCTCACCGGACCGTTTCGACAGGGATAACTATGGCTACACCTTC. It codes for CASSPDRFDRDNYGYTF. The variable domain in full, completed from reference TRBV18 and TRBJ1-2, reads NAGVMQNPRHLVRRRGQEARLRCSPMKGHSHVYWYRQLPEEGLKFMVYLQKENIIDESGMPKERFSAEFPKEGPSILRIQQVVRGDSAAYFCASSPDRFDRDNYGYTFGSGTRLTVV.

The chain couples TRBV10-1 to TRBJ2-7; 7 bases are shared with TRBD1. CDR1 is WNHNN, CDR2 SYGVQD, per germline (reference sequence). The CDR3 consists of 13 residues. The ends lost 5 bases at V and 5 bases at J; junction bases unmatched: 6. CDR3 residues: CASSSGQNNEQYF. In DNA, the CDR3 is TGCGCCAGCAGTTCGGGACAGAACAACGAGCAGTACTTC.

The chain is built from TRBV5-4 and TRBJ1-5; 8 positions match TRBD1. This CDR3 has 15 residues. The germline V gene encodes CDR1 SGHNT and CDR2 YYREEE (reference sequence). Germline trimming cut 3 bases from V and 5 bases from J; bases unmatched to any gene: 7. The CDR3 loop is CASSSGQGRDQPQHF. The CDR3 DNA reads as TGTGCCAGCAGCTCTGGACAGGGTCGGGATCAGCCCCAGCATTTT.

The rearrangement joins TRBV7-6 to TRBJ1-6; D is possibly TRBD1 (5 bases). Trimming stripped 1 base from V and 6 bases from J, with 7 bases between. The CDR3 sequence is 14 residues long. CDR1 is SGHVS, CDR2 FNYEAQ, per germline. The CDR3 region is CASSLGGGNSPLHF. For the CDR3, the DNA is TGTGCCAGCAGCTTAGGGGGCGGTAATTCACCCCTCCACTTT.

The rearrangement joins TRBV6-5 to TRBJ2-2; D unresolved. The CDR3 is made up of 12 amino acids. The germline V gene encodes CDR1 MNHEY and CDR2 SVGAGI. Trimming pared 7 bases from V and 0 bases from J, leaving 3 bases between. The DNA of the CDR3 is TGTGCCAGCATAGCGAACACCGGGGAGCTGTTTTTT. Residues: CASIANTGELFF.

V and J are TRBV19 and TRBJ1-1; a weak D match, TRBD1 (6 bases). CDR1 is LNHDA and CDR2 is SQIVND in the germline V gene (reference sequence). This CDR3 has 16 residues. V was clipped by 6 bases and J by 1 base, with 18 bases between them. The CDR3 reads CASSQGPPGKNTEAFF. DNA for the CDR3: TGTGCCAGTAGCCAGGGGCCCCCCGGCAAGAACACTGAAGCTTTCTTT. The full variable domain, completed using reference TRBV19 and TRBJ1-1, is DGGITQSPKYLFRKEGQNVTLSCEQNLNHDAMYWYRQDPGQGLRLIYYSQIVNDFQKGDIAEGYSVSREKKESFPLTVTSAQKNPTAFYLCASSQGPPGKNTEAFFGQGTRLTVV.

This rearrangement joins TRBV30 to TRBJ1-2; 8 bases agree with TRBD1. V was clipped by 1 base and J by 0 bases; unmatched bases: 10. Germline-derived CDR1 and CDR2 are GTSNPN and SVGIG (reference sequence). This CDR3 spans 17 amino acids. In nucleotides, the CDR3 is TGTGCCTGGAGTGCACGCCGGACAGGGTTAACTAACTATGGCTACACCTTC. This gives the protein CAWSARRTGLTNYGYTF.

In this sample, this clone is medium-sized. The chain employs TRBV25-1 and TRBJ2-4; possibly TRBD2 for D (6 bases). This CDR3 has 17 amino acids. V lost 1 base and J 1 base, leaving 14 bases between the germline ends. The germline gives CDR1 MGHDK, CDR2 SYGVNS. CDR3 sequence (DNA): TGTGCCAGCAGTGAATTCGGGCTAGGAGGGGCCAAAAACATTCAGTACTTC. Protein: CASSEFGLGGAKNIQYF.

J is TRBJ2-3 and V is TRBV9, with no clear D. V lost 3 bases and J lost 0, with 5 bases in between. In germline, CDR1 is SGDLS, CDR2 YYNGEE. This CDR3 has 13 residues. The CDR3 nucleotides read TGTGCCAGCAGCGAAACTAGCACAGATACGCAGTATTTT. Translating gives CASSETSTDTQYF.

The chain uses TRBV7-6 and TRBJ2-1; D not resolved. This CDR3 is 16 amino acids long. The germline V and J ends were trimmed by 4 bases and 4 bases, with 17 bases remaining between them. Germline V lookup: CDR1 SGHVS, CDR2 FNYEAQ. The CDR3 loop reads CASSSRSRPNYNEQFF. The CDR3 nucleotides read TGTGCCAGCAGCTCCCGATCCAGGCCCAATTACAATGAGCAGTTCTTC.

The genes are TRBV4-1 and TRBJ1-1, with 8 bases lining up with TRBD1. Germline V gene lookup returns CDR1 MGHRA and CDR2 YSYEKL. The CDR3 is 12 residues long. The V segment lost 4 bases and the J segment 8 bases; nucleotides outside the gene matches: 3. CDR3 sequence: CASSRTGIEAFF. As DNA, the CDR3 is TGCGCCAGCAGCCGGACAGGGATCGAAGCTTTCTTT.

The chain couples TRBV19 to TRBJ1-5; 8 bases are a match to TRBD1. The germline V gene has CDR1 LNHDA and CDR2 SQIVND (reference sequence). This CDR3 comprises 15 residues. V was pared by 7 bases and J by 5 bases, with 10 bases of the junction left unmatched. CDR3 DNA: TGTGCCAGTACGAAAGACAGGGGCACCTATCAGCCCCAGCATTTT. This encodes CASTKDRGTYQPQHF. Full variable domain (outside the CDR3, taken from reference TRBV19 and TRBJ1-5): DGGITQSPKYLFRKEGQNVTLSCEQNLNHDAMYWYRQDPGQGLRLIYYSQIVNDFQKGDIAEGYSVSREKKESFPLTVTSAQKNPTAFYLCASTKDRGTYQPQHFGDGTRLSIL.

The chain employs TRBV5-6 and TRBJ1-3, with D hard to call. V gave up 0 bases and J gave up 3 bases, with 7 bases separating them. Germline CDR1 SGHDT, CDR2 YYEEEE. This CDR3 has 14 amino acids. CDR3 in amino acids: CASSLAVHGNTIYF. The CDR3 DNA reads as TGTGCCAGCAGCTTGGCGGTCCATGGAAACACCATATATTTT. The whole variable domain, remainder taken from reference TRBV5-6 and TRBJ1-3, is DAGVTQSPTHLIKTRGQQVTLRCSPKSGHDTVSWYQQALGQGPQFIFQYYEEEERQRGNFPDRFSGHQFPNYSSELNVNALLLGDSALYLCASSLAVHGNTIYFGEGSWLTVV.

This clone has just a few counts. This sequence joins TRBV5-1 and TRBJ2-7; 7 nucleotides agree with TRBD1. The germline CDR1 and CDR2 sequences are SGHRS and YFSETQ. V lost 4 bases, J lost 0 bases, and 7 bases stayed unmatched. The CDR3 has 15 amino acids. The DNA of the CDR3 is TGCGCCAGCAGCCCCGGGACAGCATACTCCTACGAGCAGTACTTC. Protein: CASSPGTAYSYEQYF.

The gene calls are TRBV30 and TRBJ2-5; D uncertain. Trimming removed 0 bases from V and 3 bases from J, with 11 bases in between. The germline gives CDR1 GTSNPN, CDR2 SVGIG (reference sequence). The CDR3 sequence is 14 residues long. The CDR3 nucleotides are TGTGCCTGGAGTGTAGGTGCAGGAAAAGAGACCCAGTACTTC. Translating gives CAWSVGAGKETQYF.

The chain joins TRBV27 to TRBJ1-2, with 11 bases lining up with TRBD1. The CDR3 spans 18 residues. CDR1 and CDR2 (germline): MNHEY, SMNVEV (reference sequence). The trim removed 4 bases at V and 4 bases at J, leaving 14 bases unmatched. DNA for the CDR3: TGTGCCAGCAGTTCCCAACGGGACAGGGGGAAGGTGGTCTATGGCTACACCTTC. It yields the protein CASSSQRDRGKVVYGYTF.